This is a list of T cell receptor beta chains from one sample in a study of T cell responses to AZD1222 COVID-19 vaccine. The repertoire was sequenced with immunoSEQ multiplex PCR; TCRdb's copy has only in-frame clones and lacks some. The sample yields about 150,000 clones, roughly 90% seen once. Here the sequenced sample was peripheral blood, taken on day 0 of AZD1222 vaccination. Receptors originate from an adult in good health. Both conserved end residues are part of each CDR3. The D gene is left open where the match is weak. Clone size appears in some rows only: once, few, many, or a class for an expanded clone.

V gene	D gene	J gene	clone size	CDR3 DNA	CDR3 protein
TRBV7-9	TRBD1	TRBJ1-2	NA	TGTGCCAGCAGTCCCGGGACAGCCTATGGCTACACCTTC	CASSPGTAYGYTF
TRBV20-1	NA	TRBJ2-7	NA	TGCAGTGCTAGTCCTTCCTACGAGCAGTACTTC	CSASPSYEQYF
TRBV11-2	TRBD1	TRBJ2-7	NA	TGTGCCAGCAGCTTAGAGGGGACAGGGAGGTACGAGCAGTACTTC	CASSLEGTGRYEQYF
TRBV7-9	NA	TRBJ2-7	NA	TGTGCCAGCAGCTCAGCCCGTTACGAGCAGTACTTC	CASSSARYEQYF
TRBV27	TRBD1	TRBJ1-2	NA	TGTGCCAGCAGCCCGGACAGGGGTCAGGGCTACACCTTC	CASSPDRGQGYTF
TRBV19	NA	TRBJ1-3	NA	TGTGCCAGTAGTATCTCGGGCGGAGGAAACACCATATATTTT	CASSISGGGNTIYF
TRBV14	TRBD2	TRBJ2-7	NA	TGTGCCAGCAGCCAACCTCCCAGCGGGAAATATGACGAGCAGTACTTC	CASSQPPSGKYDEQYF
TRBV28	TRBD2	TRBJ2-1	NA	TGTGCCAGTTTAGGACTAGCGGGAAAGGGACAGGGAGAGCAGTTCTTC	CASLGLAGKGQGEQFF
TRBV6-5	NA	TRBJ1-4	NA	TGTGCCAGCAGTTACTCCAGGGGTGATGAAAAACTGTTTTTT	CASSYSRGDEKLFF
TRBV7-9	TRBD1	TRBJ2-7	NA	TGTGCCAGCAGCTTTGGACAGGGGTCCTACGAGCAGTACTTC	CASSFGQGSYEQYF
TRBV5-1	NA	TRBJ2-3	NA	TGCGCCAGCAGCTTGAAGGCAGATACGCAGTATTTT	CASSLKADTQYF
TRBV6-5	NA	TRBJ1-5	NA	TGTGCCAGCAGTTACTCAAACAAGAATCAGCCCCAGCATTTT	CASSYSNKNQPQHF
TRBV6-2/TRBV6-3	NA	TRBJ2-1	NA	TGTGCCAGCAGTCAGAAGTACGGGCTAGCGTCGTCCTATCAGGGGACTGAGCAGTTCTTC	CASSQKYGLASSYQGTEQFF
TRBV28	NA	TRBJ2-1	NA	TGTGCCAGCATCTCCCCCGGGGGGCGGACAGCGGCCAATGAGCAGTTCTTC	CASISPGGRTAANEQFF
TRBV28	NA	TRBJ1-2	NA	TGTGCCAGCAGTCCCATGGGGCAGGGATCCTATGGCTACACCTTC	CASSPMGQGSYGYTF
TRBV3-1/TRBV3-2	NA	TRBJ2-7	NA	TGTGCCAGCAGCCAAGGGATTAGCGGAGAGGGGGAGCAGTACTTC	CASSQGISGEGEQYF
TRBV6-5	NA	TRBJ1-1	NA	TGTGCCAGCAGTTACTCGACGGGATTTGAAGCTTTCTTT	CASSYSTGFEAFF
TRBV7-9	TRBD2	TRBJ2-1	NA	TGTGCCAGCAGCTTAGGACGGCTAGCGGGATACTCCTACAATGAGCAGTTCTTC	CASSLGRLAGYSYNEQFF
TRBV15	NA	TRBJ1-3	once	TGTGCCACTGCCTTACAGGCCTTCTCTGGAAACACCATATATTTT	CATALQAFSGNTIYF
TRBV19	NA	TRBJ2-2	NA	TGTGCCTCGAGGCTTCCGAACACCGGGGAGCTGTTTTTT	CASRLPNTGELFF
TRBV5-4	NA	TRBJ2-7	NA	TGTGCCAGCAGCCCGGGACTGTTGTTGAAGCGCGAGCAGTACTTC	CASSPGLLLKREQYF
TRBV19	NA	TRBJ2-3	NA	TGTGCCAGTAGTATAGATGGGGTGCGTACGCAGTATTTT	CASSIDGVRTQYF
TRBV6-5	NA	TRBJ1-1	NA	TGTGCAGCGGTTAGAGCGTTTAACACTGAAGCTTTCTTT	CAAVRAFNTEAFF
TRBV16	NA	TRBJ1-2	NA	TGTGCCAGCAGCCAAGTAGGCCAGCACTATGGCTACACCTTC	CASSQVGQHYGYTF
TRBV2	NA	TRBJ2-1	NA	TGTGCCAGCAGTGAAAATCCTTATGGGGCCCTTTACAATGAGCAGTTCTTC	CASSENPYGALYNEQFF
TRBV5-1	NA	TRBJ1-2	NA	TGCGCCAGCAGCTTTCTCCCCGGGGGCGATATTTATGGCTACACCTTC	CASSFLPGGDIYGYTF
TRBV7-9	NA	TRBJ1-2	NA	TGTGCCAGCAGCTTAGTGGGGGAGCAGAGGGGCTACACCTTC	CASSLVGEQRGYTF
TRBV19	NA	TRBJ1-2	NA	TGTGCCAGTAGTCTCCGCTTAGGGGGGAGTGTAGACTACACCTTC	CASSLRLGGSVDYTF
TRBV2	TRBD1	TRBJ2-7	NA	TGTGCCAGCAGTACTGGGACAGGGGGCTACGAGCAGTACTTC	CASSTGTGGYEQYF
TRBV5-1	TRBD1	TRBJ1-1	NA	TGCGCCAGCAGCCAAGGGACAGGAGAGGGGAACACTGAAGCTTTCTTT	CASSQGTGEGNTEAFF